Sequencing of this T cell receptor beta chain was carried out in a study of CD8+ T cells in alopecia areata. At the level of the study: Twice a day, 5 to 10 mg of oral tofacitinib was administered to treated patients. Study outcomes and limitations: Scalp sample data also include resident alphabeta T cells from normal skin.

The V and J ends lost 7 bases and 2 bases, in that order; junction bases with no gene match: 7. The CDR3 sequence is 15 residues long. Germline loops: CDR1 SGHRS, CDR2 YFSETQ. Reverse transcribed after extraction, RNA yielded cDNA as the sequencing template. The assay was immunoSEQ multiplex PCR, and TCRdb's table has in-frame clones only and misses some. The data contain about 120,000 clones, about 47% of them singletons. As to this clone: Antigen unknown.

The source was CD8+ T cells sorted from blood, collected at week 0. This receptor was obtained from a human donor with alopecia areata. The V call is TRBV5-1, the J call TRBJ2-3; 10 bases align to TRBD2. This chain's CDR3 is CASHRTSGFTDTQYF. The CDR3 DNA follows: TGCGCCAGCCATAGGACTAGCGGATTCACAGATACGCAGTATTTT.